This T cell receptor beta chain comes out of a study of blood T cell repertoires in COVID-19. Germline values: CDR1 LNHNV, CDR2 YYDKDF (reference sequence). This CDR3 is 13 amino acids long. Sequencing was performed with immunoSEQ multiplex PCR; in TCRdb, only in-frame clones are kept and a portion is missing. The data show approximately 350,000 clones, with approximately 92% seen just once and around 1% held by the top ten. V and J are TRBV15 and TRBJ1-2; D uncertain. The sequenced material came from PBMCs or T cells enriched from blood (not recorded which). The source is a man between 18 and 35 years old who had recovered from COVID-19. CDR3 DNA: TGTGCACGTTACCCACGACATCGCTATGGCTACACCTTC. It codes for CARYPRHRYGYTF.